This TCR beta chain emerged from a study of shared clonotypes between healthy human individuals (dated by TCRdb to about 2020). Concerning the study at large: A few men and a couple of women, aged 18 to 49 years, made up the cohort. Each donor's leukapheresis produced roughly between roughly 0.94 and 9.5 billion PBMCs. For each donor, CD4 naive and CD4 memory were each run on three plates, CD8 naive on two plates, and CD8 memory on one plate. To estimate repertoire size and how much clonotypes are shared between individuals, the study performed deep sequencing of blood TCR repertoires from about five healthy adults. Different laboratories and diverse techniques were used to prepare libraries and sequence TCR repertoires, to increase sequencing depth and limit assay-specific biases. What the work shows at the level of the full study, not this receptor alone: Pairwise subsampling led to the expectation that sequencing depth would affect the degree of clonotype sharing among donors. When four donors were compared, the shared fraction of clonotypes was roughly 5% for naive CD4, roughly 3.4% for naive CD8, roughly 2.5% for memory CD4, and 0.3% to 0.5% for memory CD8. Sampling was limited to blood, and TCR repertoires in tissue likely differ from TCR repertoires in blood. Estimated clonotype richness was generally larger for naive than for memory subsets. Even with the large sequencing depth, rarefaction of the sorted-subset datasets indicated that sequencing was incomplete. The small number of donors limited the genetic and exposure-history diversity represented. Higher generation probabilities were observed for clonotypes shared by all four sorted-subset donors than for non-shared clonotypes.

Using the deep immunoSEQ assay, multiplex PCR amplified TCR CDR3 regions from genomic DNA. Extracted genomic DNA from each cell subset was spread evenly across all wells of several immunoSEQ 96-well plates, with each plate serving as a replicate. Each replicate PCR for sorted subsets received roughly 0.2 ug genomic DNA, equal to roughly 30,000 T cell genomes. Purified libraries were quantified with a Qubit 3.0 fluorometer, sized on a Bioanalyzer 2100, and re-quantified with the KAPA Library Quantification kit. Every immunoSEQ 96-well plate was sequenced on a separate single-read 150-cycle Illumina NextSeq 550 flow cell. In the source study's methods: Because the immunoSEQ output held only junctional sequences and lacked quality scores, the filtering could not match the filtering applied to full-length reads. Sequences were annotated with PyIR, a Python wrapper for IgBLAST v1.9, using IMGT germline references to assign V/J genes and CDR3. Any read was removed if the V/J assignment was weak (E-value above 1e-6), the CDR3 was missing, or the read contained stop codons, out-of-frame junctions, or ambiguous translated residues. V3J clonotypes were defined as sequences sharing the same inferred V gene, J gene, and CDR3 amino acid sequence. To compute the percentage overlap between repertoires, the number of shared unique clonotypes was divided by the size of the smaller repertoire. Three approaches were used to assess repertoire richness: RTK rarefaction, the Chao1 estimator, and Recon v2.1 estimates of unobserved clonotypes. Generation probabilities for all TCRbeta clonotypes obtained by the gDNA method from a few donors were computed using OLGA. TCRdb obtained this table from immuneACCESS and retained in-frame rearrangements with V and J assigned. These tables miss some clones; where compared with another copy, unresolved V genes account for less than half of the shortfall, and the remainder is unexplained. That table furnishes V, J and clone size, whereas the DNA furnished D and trimming. This sample comprises around 2,000,000 clones, 90% to 95% of them detected only once. Roughly 0.13% of the sample belongs to the ten largest clones.

In regard to this clone: The antigen it binds to is not known. Within one base of it there is no much larger clone, and no base qualities were kept.

Healthy HIV-negative adults with no recently reported acute infections or vaccinations were included as donors. Every donor was a Caucasian adult residing in Nashville, Tennessee, USA. Magnetic negative selection was used to enrich CD4+ T cells, after which naive cells were positively selected on CD45RA and the negative fraction became the memory subset. Blood was collected by leukapheresis, and PBMCs were isolated by Ficoll-Histopaque density gradient centrifugation and then cryopreserved in liquid nitrogen vapor phase. Analytical flow cytometry was used to check the purity and quantity of every magnetically sorted T cell population. Genomic DNA was isolated from each sorted fraction and quantified by UV absorbance on a Nanodrop 2000c. V ends up 7 bases short and J 6 bases short, with an unmatched junction base count of 8. As encoded in the germline V gene, CDR1 is MNHEY while CDR2 is SVGAGI. The CDR3 covers 13 residues, taking in both the cysteine and the phenylalanine. The sequence is cut down to CDR3 DNA, 39 bases in frame from base 1.

The origin of this receptor is a man aged 18 to 29 in good health. The material sequenced was naive CD4+ T cells sorted from blood. This specimen's cell subset or site label, per the study, means: CD45RA+ positively selected. Recombination linked TRBV6-5 to TRBJ1-2; 7 central bases correspond to TRBD1. At the DNA level, the sequence is TGTGCCAGCACCCAGGGGGGTGTAGATGGCTACACCTTC. The resulting protein is CASTQGGVDGYTF.